Included here is one TCR beta chain sequence, with context. The target antigen is unknown. Documented treatment: oral pan-JAK inhibitor, 5-10 mg twice daily. The data were taken from a study of CD8+ T cells in alopecia areata. Study at large: Oral tofacitinib (5 to 10 mg twice daily) was administered to treated patients. For 6 to 18 months, tofacitinib was taken, and 6 months off drug followed.

Study-wide points: Clonality in the scalp and expanded CD8+ clones ranked among the top 100 were significantly decreased by tofacitinib. Clarity of TCR sharing across patients fell short of that in mice, possibly HLA-related.

CDR1 and CDR2 (germline): MGHRA, YSYEKL. V was trimmed by 0 bases and J by 5 bases, leaving 2 bases between them. The CDR3 is made up of 11 amino acids. RNA was extracted and reverse transcribed into cDNA as the sequencing template. The protocol was immunoSEQ multiplex PCR, while the TCRdb copy is restricted to in-frame clones and leaves out a portion. Of 150,000 to 200,000 clones detected, approximately 56% appear once; the ten largest clones hold less than 3.5%. This receptor was taken from a human donor with alopecia areata. J is TRBJ2-7 and V is TRBV4-1, with D unresolved. The material sequenced was CD4+ T cells sorted from blood, taken at week 4, from a patient treated with tofacitinib. The CDR3 here is CASSQDHEQYF. CDR3 sequence (DNA): TGCGCCAGCAGCCAAGATCACGAGCAGTACTTC.